The table lists the clone carrying this T cell receptor (beta chain) with a count of one. Antigen specificity is unknown. The entry originates in a study of PD-1 blockade in mismatch repair-deficient tumors. Looking at the study overall: All were previously treated, progressing patients with around 12 mismatch repair-deficient cancer types.

PCR or immunohistochemistry showed mismatch repair deficiency in every enrolled patient. The TCR-sequenced patients were a few responders to pembrolizumab. The CDR3 is 13 amino acids. Germline V gene data show CDR1 as MNHNY and CDR2 as SVGAGI (reference sequence). The V and J ends lost 3 bases and 2 bases respectively, with 7 bases between them. The study, taken as a whole, reports: Tumor-resident clones, often undetectable pretreatment in blood, expanded then contracted after pembrolizumab.

Measured with immunoSEQ multiplex PCR; TCRdb has only the in-frame clones, and not every one. In the table there are fewer than 60,000 clones, over 60% of which are singletons. This receptor was obtained from an adult with mismatch repair-deficient cancer. This specimen consisted of PBMCs, obtained before pembrolizumab treatment. The chain employs TRBV6-6 and TRBJ2-5; the D is unclear. The CDR3 DNA sequence: TGTGCCAGCAGTTATCTAGATCAAGAGACCCAGTACTTC. Protein: CASSYLDQETQYF.